The present T cell receptor beta chain was sequenced within a study of T cells in Graves' hyperthyroidism and ophthalmopathy. Regarding the study as a whole: The blood repertoire included most of the expanded thyroid clonotypes above 0.001.

Clinical symptoms, serum thyroxine and TRAb, thyroid ultrasound and orbital computed tomography together formed the diagnostic basis. The table lists this clonotype with many counts. The antigen remains undetermined. The V gene lost 2 bases and the J gene lost 5 bases, with 13 bases spanning the gap. The CDR3 length is 14 residues. Germline-derived CDR1 and CDR2 are MNHEY and SVGEGT. It was RNA transcripts that yielded the amplified TCR beta CDR3 regions. Carried out on the TCR CDR3, a first-round RT-PCR used the HTBI primer set. TCRdb recomputed calls from the multiplex PCR reads with MiXCR, one row per CDR3 protein. The sample consists of 530,000 or so distinct CDR3 sequences, around 46% of them appearing once.

This clonotype was obtained from a woman aged 18-35 years with Graves' hyperthyroidism. The sequenced material came from peripheral blood or thyroid tissue (not recorded which). This chain joins TRBV6-2 or TRBV6-3 and TRBJ2-7; D not certain. The CDR3 coding sequence is TGTGCCAGCAGTTACGCTGGGAATCGCCACGAGCAGTACTTC. Translation: CASSYAGNRHEQYF.